The present entry profiles one T cell receptor (beta chain) with its context. The sample originates from a study of T-cell memory formation after mild COVID-19. Germline CDR1 is GTSNPN and CDR2 is SVGIG (reference sequence). CDR3 length equals 13 residues. V lost 1 base and J 4 bases, leaving 10 bases between the germline ends. TCRdb reprocessed the 5' RACE reads via MiXCR and lists one record per CDR3 protein. The data hold about 190,000 distinct CDR3 sequences, with around 18% observed a single time. The sequenced sample consisted of PBMCs or a T cell subset sorted from them (not recorded which). The chain is built from TRBV30 and TRBJ1-1; D may be TRBD1 (5 bases). The origin of this receptor is an adult woman who had mild COVID-19 (a few samples of this study predate the infection). Cell type and time point are not known. The CDR3 sequence is CAWSEEGLTEAFF. Written as DNA, the CDR3 is TGTGCCTGGAGTGAAGAGGGGCTCACTGAAGCTTTCTTT.